These 24 T cell receptor beta chains originate from one sample sequenced in a study of T cells in women clearing cervical HPV infection. Sequencing used immunoSEQ multiplex PCR; TCRdb keeps in-frame clones, though not all of them. Recorded for this sample: about 30,000 clones. Sequenced sample: blood buffy coat. The origin of the receptors is a woman aged 18-70 years with a cervical HPV16 infection that either progressed to CIN3+ or cleared (not recorded which).

In regard to this clone: The CDR3 end is not reached by the read, which stops 3 residues before it; the germline J gene fills it in. The J gene is TRBJ2-7, the V gene TRBV12-3 or TRBV12-4; 7 bases fit TRBD1. J lost 3 bases, V lost 0 bases, and 11 bases had no gene match. This CDR3 is built from 17 residues. The CDR3 DNA, read in part, is TGTGCCAGCAGTTTAGCGCAACCGGGACAGAGACTCTACGAG. Amino acid sequence: CASSLAQPGQRLYE. The CDR3 reads in full as CASSLAQPGQRLYEQYF.

As for this clone: The CDR3 goes on 3 residues after the read ends, and that part is filled in from the germline J gene. Other DNA sequences in the same sample also yield this CDR3. V usage is TRBV10-1 and J usage is TRBJ2-3; D possibly corresponds to TRBD1 (6 bases). The CDR3 loop spans 13 amino acids. CDR1 and CDR2 from the germline V gene are WNHNN and SYGVQD (reference sequence). V lost 4 bases and J lost 1, with 6 bases in between. CDR3 amino acids: CASSGQGTDTQYF. The sequenced CDR3 bases are TGCGCCAGCAGTGGACAGGGCACAGATACG.

CDR3 protein: CAISDSDRRDTEAFF. Partial CDR3 DNA: TGTGCCATCAGTGATTCGGACAGACGAGACACTGAA. The chain combines TRBV10-3 with TRBJ1-1, with D possibly TRBD1 on 6 matching bases. The read ends 3 residues early relative to the CDR3; the germline J gene fills the gap. This CDR3 is built from 15 residues. Looked up from germline, CDR1 is ENHRY and CDR2 is SYGVKD. V was cut by 3 bases and J by 3 bases, with 14 bases left in between.

Comments on this clone: The observed sequence ends 3 residues before the CDR3 terminus, with the missing tail filled in from the germline J gene. The chain couples TRBV7-2 to TRBJ1-2; the D gene is possibly TRBD1 (5 bases). V was cut by 1 base and J by 4 bases, with 13 bases left in between. The CDR3 has 15 residues. Germline V gives CDR1 SGHTA, CDR2 FQGNSA. The CDR3 is CASSLGAWQGYGYTF. The covered CDR3 bases are TGTGCCAGCAGCTTAGGGGCGTGGCAGGGCTATGGC.

A word on this clone: Read coverage stops 3 residues before the CDR3 terminus; the germline J gene supplies the remainder. The chain joins TRBV20-1 to TRBJ2-3, with D perhaps TRBD1 (5 bases). The CDR3 is 14 residues long. Germline V lookup: CDR1 DFQATT, CDR2 SNEGSKA (reference sequence). V shed 2 bases and J shed 1 base, with 10 bases lying between them. The CDR3 bases that were read are TGCAGTGCTAGAATTGTCAGGGGCACAGATACG. Protein product: CSARIVRGTDT. The full CDR3 protein reads CSARIVRGTDTQYF.

With respect to this clone: The read comes to an end 3 residues before the CDR3 does, leaving the germline J gene to fill in the end. The chain employs TRBV7-6 and TRBJ1-6; the D gene is possibly TRBD1 (5 bases). V lost 5 bases and J lost 6, with 14 bases in between. Germline lookup yields CDR1 SGHVS and CDR2 FNYEAQ. CDR3 size: 15 residues. The sequenced CDR3 bases are TGTGCCAGCAGCGCCAACAGGTTATCTAATTCACCC. This gives the protein CASSANRLSNSP. The full CDR3 reads CASSANRLSNSPLHF.

Worth noting for this clone: The read gets to within 3 residues of the CDR3 end, and the germline J gene fills in the rest. The chain has TRBV7-9 and TRBJ2-3, with D tentatively TRBD2 (6 bases). Germline V CDR1 and CDR2: SEHNR, FQNEAQ (reference sequence). The CDR3 has 14 residues. V gave up 4 bases and J gave up 0 bases, with 8 bases separating them. The part of the CDR3 DNA that was read is TGTGCCAGCAGCTCCCGGGGGAGCACAGATACG. The encoded protein is CASSSRGSTDT. From start to end, the CDR3 is CASSSRGSTDTQYF.

Note on this clone: A read error may produce the germline difference seen at one junction end. From the germline J gene comes the end of the CDR3, since the read stops 3 residues before it. Other DNA sequences from this sample encode an identical CDR3 as well. The chain recombines TRBV6-1 with TRBJ1-6; 7 positions match TRBD1. The CDR3 is 17 residues long. Germline lookup yields CDR1 MNHNS and CDR2 SASEGT. The sequenced part of the CDR3 DNA is TGTGCCAGCAGTGAAAACAGGGGACTGGGGCTTAATTCGCCC. Protein product: CASSENRGLGLNSP. In full, the CDR3 reads CASSENRGLGLNSPLHF.

As regards this clone: The sequenced fragment ends 3 residues before the CDR3 boundary, so the rest is inferred from the germline J gene. The V gene is TRBV20-1, the J gene TRBJ2-7, with TRBD2 matching over 10 bases. V gave up 6 bases and J gave up 6 bases; unmatched junction bases: 11. Germline loops: CDR1 DFQATT, CDR2 SNEGSKA (reference sequence). This CDR3 is 14 amino acids long. CDR3 loop: CSAHLAGGIPEQYF. The DNA read from the CDR3 is TGCAGTGCCCATTTAGCGGGAGGAATCCCCGAG.

With regard to this clone: Germline and junction disagree at one end, which may indicate a read error. The CDR3 extends 3 residues past the end of the read, so its final part is completed from the germline J gene. Other DNA sequences from this sample encode an identical CDR3 as well. The chain couples TRBV2 to TRBJ1-2, with D maybe TRBD1 (5 bases). Germline CDR1 is SNHLY and CDR2 is FYNNEI. The CDR3 has 13 amino acids. CDR3 sequence reads: CASSPDTFDGYTF. CDR3 DNA, as far as it was read: TGTGCCAGCAGCCCGGACACGTTTGATGGT.

For this clone: The read stops 3 residues short of the end of the CDR3; the missing end is completed from the germline J gene. The chain links TRBV19 to TRBJ2-7; 9 bases are a match to TRBD1. This CDR3 comprises 15 residues. CDR1 and CDR2 (germline): LNHDA, SQIVND (reference sequence). V lost 4 bases to trimming and J lost 3 bases; unmatched junction nucleotides: 7. The CDR3 is CASSTRTGVFYEQYF. The part of the CDR3 DNA that was read is TGTGCCAGTAGTACCCGGACAGGGGTCTTCTACGAG.

Concerning this clone itself: The CDR3 end lies 3 residues beyond the end of the read and is filled in from the germline J gene. The chain uses TRBV29-1 and TRBJ2-1; D is perhaps TRBD2 (5 bases). CDR3 length equals 12 residues. V lost 6 bases and J 4 bases, leaving 10 bases between the germline ends. Germline CDR1 and CDR2: SQVTM and ANQGSEA. CDR3 in amino acids: CSVERGYNEQFF. Incomplete CDR3 DNA: TGCAGCGTAGAACGGGGATACAATGAG.

Comment on this clone: Read data end 3 residues before the CDR3 end; the end is taken from the germline J gene. The chain links TRBV2 to TRBJ1-1, with TRBD1 matching 10 bases. Germline V gene sequence: CDR1 SNHLY, CDR2 FYNNEI. The ends lost 5 bases at V and 6 bases at J; junction bases unmatched: 6. The CDR3 contains 14 residues. CDR3 DNA, as far as it was read: TGTGCCAGCAGTAGACAGGGGGCGACGGCTGAA. As protein: CASSRQGATAE. In full, the CDR3 reads CASSRQGATAEAFF. Full variable domain (remainder filled in from reference TRBV2 and TRBJ1-1): EPEVTQTPSHQVTQMGQEVILRCVPISNHLYFYWYRQILGQKVEFLVSFYNNEISEKSEIFDDQFSVERPDGSNFTLKIRSTKLEDSAMYFCASSRQGATAEAFFGQGTRLTVV.

Concerning this clone: Read sequence stops 3 residues before the CDR3 end, and the germline J gene provides the missing end. V is TRBV2 and J is TRBJ1-4; 7 nucleotides match TRBD1. CDR1 is SNHLY and CDR2 is FYNNEI in the germline V gene. The CDR3 sequence is 15 residues long. Incomplete CDR3 DNA: TGTGCCAGCAGTGCCATAGGACAGGCAAATTCACCA. Amino acids: CASSAIGQANSP. Given in full, the CDR3 is CASSAIGQANSPLFF.

A remark on this clone: Sequencing ends 3 residues short of the CDR3 end; the germline J gene provides the rest. The rearrangement joins TRBV2 to TRBJ1-2; the D gene is possibly TRBD1 (5 bases). Germline loops: CDR1 SNHLY, CDR2 FYNNEI. The CDR3 sequence is 14 residues long. CDR3 protein: CASTKTVAYNDYTF. The sequenced part of the CDR3 DNA is TGTGCCAGCACTAAGACAGTGGCGTACAATGAC.

With regard to this clone: The read terminates 3 residues before the CDR3 end, so the remaining end is supplied by the germline J gene. This sequence joins TRBV19 and TRBJ2-2; D is possibly TRBD1 (6 bases). Per germline, CDR1 LNHDA and CDR2 SQIVND (reference sequence). CDR3 length: 14 residues. CDR3 sequence: CASKGDGNNEKLFF. CDR3 DNA, as far as it was read: TGTGCCAGTAAGGGGGACGGCAATAATGAAAAG.

Details on this clone: Read coverage stops 3 residues before the CDR3 terminus; the germline J gene supplies the remainder. The V and J genes are TRBV11-2 and TRBJ2-3; D possibly corresponds to TRBD1 (6 bases). Germline values: CDR1 SGHAT, CDR2 FQNNGV. This CDR3 comprises 13 residues. Trimming removed 1 base from V and 6 bases from J, with 8 bases in between. This CDR3 reads CASSLGGPDTQYF. The DNA read from the CDR3 is TGTGCCAGCAGCTTAGGGGGGCCGGATACG.

Measured by frequency, this clone is medium-sized (0.01 to 0.1%). Sequencing ends 3 residues short of the CDR3 end; the germline J gene provides the rest. This chain connects TRBV2 to TRBJ1-1; unclear D gene. Between the trimmed V and J ends, which lost 11 bases and 7 bases, there was a span of 14 bases. CDR1 and CDR2 from the germline V gene are SNHLY and FYNNEI. CDR3 length equals 11 residues. The sequenced CDR3 bases are TGTGCCGGTTCACTGTACGGTGAA. It codes for CAGSLYGE. The complete CDR3 protein is CAGSLYGEAFF.

A remark on this clone: The read terminates 3 residues before the CDR3 end, so the remaining end is supplied by the germline J gene. J is TRBJ1-5 and V is TRBV10-3; D unclear. The CDR3 sequence is 14 residues long. Germline V gives CDR1 ENHRY, CDR2 SYGVKD. V lost 3 bases to trimming and J lost 3 bases, with 9 bases between them. The CDR3 sequence: CAISDYRPNQPQHF. The CDR3 DNA, read in part, is TGTGCCATCAGTGATTACAGACCCAATCAGCCC.

As regards this clone: The read terminates 3 residues ahead of where the CDR3 ends, so the germline J gene completes it. The chain uses TRBV11-2 and TRBJ1-1, with TRBD1 matching 7 bases. With 5 bases clipped from V and 2 bases from J, the junction kept 5 bases outside the gene matches. The CDR3 consists of 14 residues. The germline gives CDR1 SGHAT, CDR2 FQNNGV. The part of the CDR3 DNA that was read is TGTGCCAGCAGCCCACGGACAGGAAACACTGAA. Translation gives CASSPRTGNTE. The whole CDR3 sequence is CASSPRTGNTEAFF.

Details on this clone: The CDR3 end falls 3 residues outside the read, so it is completed with the germline J gene. V is TRBV7-9 and J is TRBJ2-7, with 7 bases lining up with TRBD1. This CDR3 spans 15 amino acids. The germline gives CDR1 SEHNR, CDR2 FQNEAQ (reference sequence). V lost 5 bases, J lost 1 base, and 8 bases stayed unmatched. The CDR3 bases that were read are TGTGCCAGCAGCGCCGCGTCACAGGGGTCCTACGAG. This codes for CASSAASQGSYE. The whole CDR3 is CASSAASQGSYEQYF.

Comment on this clone: The read falls 3 residues short of the CDR3 end, and the missing part is taken from the germline J gene. The rearrangement uses TRBV2 and TRBJ1-4; a possible D gene is TRBD1 (5 bases). The germline gives CDR1 SNHLY, CDR2 FYNNEI. There are 15 residues in the CDR3. CDR3 bases read: TGTGCCAGCAGTGAGTCCCTGACAGTTAATTCACCA. Protein: CASSESLTVNSP. The entire CDR3 protein reads CASSESLTVNSPLFF. Complete variable domain (other parts from reference TRBV2 and TRBJ1-4): EPEVTQTPSHQVTQMGQEVILRCVPISNHLYFYWYRQILGQKVEFLVSFYNNEISEKSEIFDDQFSVERPDGSNFTLKIRSTKLEDSAMYFCASSESLTVNSPLFFGSGTQLSVL.

This chain's CDR3 is CASSIAAENYGYTF. CDR3 DNA (partial): TGTGCCAGTAGTATAGCAGCGGAAAACTATGGC. V usage is TRBV19 and J usage is TRBJ1-2; no firm D call. Read data end 3 residues before the CDR3 end; the end is taken from the germline J gene. CDR3 size: 14 residues. Per the germline V gene, CDR1 is LNHDA and CDR2 is SQIVND (reference sequence). V lost 1 base and J 2 bases, leaving 8 bases between the germline ends.

Note on this clone: The read halts 3 residues ahead of the CDR3 end, with the missing end drawn from the germline J gene. The J gene is TRBJ2-7, the V gene TRBV15, with TRBD1 matching 8 bases. V gave up 4 bases and J gave up 5 bases; unmatched junction bases: 10. CDR1 is LNHNV, CDR2 YYDKDF, per germline (reference sequence). CDR3 length equals 15 residues. Partial CDR3 DNA: TGTGCCACCAGCAAAAAGTTGGGACAGGAAAACGAG. Translating it yields CATSKKLGQENE. In full, the CDR3 is CATSKKLGQENEQYF.